This T cell receptor (beta chain) was captured in a study of T cell repertoires in cytomegalovirus infection. Study context: The public TCR beta signatures pointed to both CMV infection and matching HLA type.

General study points: What dominated the ex vivo response were HLA-C-restricted CMV-specific TCR beta clonotypes. Carriers of CMV and the relevant HLA type were discriminated by public TCR beta frequency.

This clonotype was observed a few times. The antigen remains unidentified. The CDR3 runs to 18 residues. CDR1 and CDR2 (germline): ENHRY, SYGVKD. Unmatched junction bases numbered 6, after V lost 0 bases and J lost 0 bases. TCRdb processed the reads anew with MiXCR; each CDR3 protein has one entry. This sample has fewer than 250,000 distinct CDR3 sequences, with about 23% found just once. The sample comprised CD8+ T cells from PBMCs. The TCR comes from a human donor in good health (CMV status not recorded). Some clones in this sample may be carry-over from other donors' samples. The rearrangement links TRBV10-3 to TRBJ2-1; TRBD1 agrees at 9 bases. The CDR3 region is CAISESEQDRGSYNEQFF. The CDR3 nucleotides are TGTGCCATCAGTGAGTCTGAGCAGGACAGGGGCTCCTACAATGAGCAGTTCTTC.